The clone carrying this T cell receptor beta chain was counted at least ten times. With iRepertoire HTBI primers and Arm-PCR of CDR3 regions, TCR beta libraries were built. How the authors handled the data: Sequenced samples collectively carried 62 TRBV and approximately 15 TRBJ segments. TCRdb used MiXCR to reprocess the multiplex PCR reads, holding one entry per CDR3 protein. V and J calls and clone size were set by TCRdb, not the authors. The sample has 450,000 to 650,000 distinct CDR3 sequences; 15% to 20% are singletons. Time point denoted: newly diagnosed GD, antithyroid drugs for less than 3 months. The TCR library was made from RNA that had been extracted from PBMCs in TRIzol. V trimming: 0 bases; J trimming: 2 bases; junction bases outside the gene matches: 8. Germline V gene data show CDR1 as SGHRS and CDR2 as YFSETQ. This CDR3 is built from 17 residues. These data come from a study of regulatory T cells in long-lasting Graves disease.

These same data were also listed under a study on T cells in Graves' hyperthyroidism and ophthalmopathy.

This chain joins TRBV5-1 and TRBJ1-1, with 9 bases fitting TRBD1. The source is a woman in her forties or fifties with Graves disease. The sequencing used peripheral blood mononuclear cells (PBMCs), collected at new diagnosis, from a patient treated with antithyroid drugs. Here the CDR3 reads CASSLAPRDRVNTEAFF. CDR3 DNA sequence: TGCGCCAGCAGCTTGGCCCCTCGGGACAGGGTTAACACTGAAGCTTTCTTT.